The 4 T cell receptor beta chains below come from one sample, sequenced in a study of cytomegalovirus exposure and HLA in healthy donors. 13 Jbeta primers and 60 Vbeta primers were used for the PCR. Sequencing used immunoSEQ multiplex PCR; TCRdb keeps in-frame clones, though not all of them. The table records about 190,000 clones, about 90% of them present only once. The sample taken for sequencing was PBMCs. The receptors here all came from a man younger than 45 in good health and CMV-seronegative.

This clone was detected once. The V and J genes are TRBV7-9 and TRBJ1-2; 7 bases fit TRBD1. There are 14 residues in the CDR3. Germline V lookup: CDR1 SEHNR, CDR2 FQNEAQ (reference sequence). The V gene end was trimmed by 5 bases and the J gene end by 8 bases; junction bases not matched to a gene: 11. The CDR3 protein is CASSLTTGAVGYTF. CDR3 DNA sequence: TGTGCCAGCAGCCTAACTACAGGGGCCGTGGGCTACACCTTC.

The chain recombines TRBV7-6 with TRBJ2-7; TRBD2 aligns across 8 bases. The V gene end was trimmed by 5 bases and the J gene end by 9 bases; junction bases not matched to a gene: 15. CDR3 length: 15 amino acids. The germline V gene has CDR1 SGHVS and CDR2 FNYEAQ. The DNA of the CDR3 is TGTGCCAGCAGCCCACTAGCGGAGGCTTTGTCGGGGCAGTACTTC. Translation gives CASSPLAEALSGQYF.

V usage is TRBV4-1 and J usage is TRBJ2-1, with D perhaps TRBD2 (5 bases). This CDR3 comprises 17 residues. The germline V and J ends were trimmed by 4 bases and 3 bases, with 19 bases remaining between them. Germline-derived CDR1 and CDR2 are MGHRA and YSYEKL. The CDR3 region has the DNA TGCGCCAGCAGCCGAGGGTCCCTGGGGATGGGCTACAATGAGCAGTTCTTC. This encodes CASSRGSLGMGYNEQFF.

J is TRBJ2-5 and V is TRBV5-7; perhaps TRBD1 as D (5 bases). TRBV5-7 is an ORF, and what it does is uncertain. V was pared by 2 bases and J by 2 bases, with 10 bases between. CDR3 length equals 14 residues. CDR3 region: CASSFTGCQETQYF. CDR3 in DNA: TGTGCCAGCAGCTTCACAGGTTGTCAAGAGACCCAGTACTTC.